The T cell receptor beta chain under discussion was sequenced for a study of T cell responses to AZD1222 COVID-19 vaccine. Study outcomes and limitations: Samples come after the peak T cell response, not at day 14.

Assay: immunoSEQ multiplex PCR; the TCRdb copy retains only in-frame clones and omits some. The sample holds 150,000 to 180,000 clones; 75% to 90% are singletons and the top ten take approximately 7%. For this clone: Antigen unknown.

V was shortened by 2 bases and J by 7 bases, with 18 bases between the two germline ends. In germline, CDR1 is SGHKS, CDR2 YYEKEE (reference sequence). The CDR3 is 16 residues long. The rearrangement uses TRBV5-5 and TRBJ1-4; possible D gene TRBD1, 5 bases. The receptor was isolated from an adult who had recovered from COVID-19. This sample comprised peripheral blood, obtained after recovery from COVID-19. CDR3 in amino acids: CASSFKKGQGPEKLFF. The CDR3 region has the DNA TGTGCCAGCAGCTTTAAGAAGGGGCAGGGCCCTGAAAAACTGTTTTTT.